The text below deals with one T cell receptor (beta chain). The antigen remains undetermined. The data were obtained in a study of blood T cells in healthy people across ages. Every donor contributed roughly 10 milliliters of peripheral blood by blood draw. Samples each had at least 5.5 micrograms of total RNA extracted. Findings and limits, study-wide: Reliance upon unsorted PBMCs precluded definitive naive versus antigen-experienced comparison.

The authors ran a second PCR of roughly 7 to 11 cycles using a sample-barcoded 5' primer and a J-beta primer mix. A 12-random-nucleotide template-switch adaptor tagged each cDNA molecule. TCRdb redid the calling of the 5' RACE reads with MiXCR, one entry per CDR3 protein. The sample includes hundreds of thousands of distinct CDR3 sequences, just over 55% of them seen just once. The V gene lost 0 bases and the J gene lost 13 bases, with 10 bases spanning the gap. In germline, CDR1 is MNHNY, CDR2 SVGAGI (reference sequence). CDR3 length equals 12 residues. The chain joins TRBV6-6 to TRBJ2-1, with D unresolved. The sample consisted of blood. The clonotype comes from a middle-aged man in good health. The CDR3 DNA reads TGTGCCAGCAGTTACTCTGCCGAGACCCAGTTCTTC. Translating gives CASSYSAETQFF.